This TCR beta chain was sequenced during a study of blood T cells in healthy people across ages. Through a sample-barcoded 5' primer and a J-beta primer mix, a second PCR was run for roughly 6 to 12 cycles. TCRdb reanalysed the 5' RACE reads using MiXCR and keeps one entry per CDR3 protein. The table lists roughly 500,000 distinct CDR3 sequences, 27% of them singletons, with about a fifth in the top ten. Per germline, CDR1 MNHNS and CDR2 SASEGT. The CDR3 runs to 13 residues. This clonotype was seen only once. The sequenced material came from blood. The origin of this receptor is a woman between 65 and 79 years old in good health. The V and J genes are TRBV6-1 and TRBJ2-5; 7 nucleotides match TRBD2. The J call may not be correct, given that the DNA end is closer to TRBJ2-7. The DNA for the CDR3 is TGTGCCAGCATGGGACTAACTAACTACGAGCAGTACTTC. This gives the protein CASMGLTNYEQYF.